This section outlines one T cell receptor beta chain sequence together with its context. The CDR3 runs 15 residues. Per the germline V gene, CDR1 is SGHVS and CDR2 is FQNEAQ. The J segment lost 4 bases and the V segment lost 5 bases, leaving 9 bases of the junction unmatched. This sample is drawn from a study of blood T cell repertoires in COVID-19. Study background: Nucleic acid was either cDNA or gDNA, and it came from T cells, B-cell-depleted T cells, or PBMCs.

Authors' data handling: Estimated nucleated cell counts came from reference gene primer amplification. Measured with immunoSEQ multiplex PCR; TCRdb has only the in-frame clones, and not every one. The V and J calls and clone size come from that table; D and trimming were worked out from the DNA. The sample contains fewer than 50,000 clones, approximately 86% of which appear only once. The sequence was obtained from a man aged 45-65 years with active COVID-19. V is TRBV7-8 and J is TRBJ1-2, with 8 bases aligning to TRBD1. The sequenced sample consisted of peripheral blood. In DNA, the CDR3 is TGTGCCAGCAGCAGAACGGACAGGGCCCCCTATGGCTACACCTTC. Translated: CASSRTDRAPYGYTF.